This TCR beta chain derives from a study of CD8 T cells in ankylosing spondylitis (dated by TCRdb to between 2016 and 2019). Context from the whole study: The study set out to find disease-linked TCR variants by profiling T cell receptor beta repertoires in ankylosing spondylitis patients and healthy donors. The full study cohort was made up of about 24 ankylosing spondylitis patients and roughly 100 healthy donors. Samples of peripheral blood were taken, and for ankylosing spondylitis patients, synovial fluid was collected as well. What the work shows at the level of the full study, not this receptor alone: Some motif variants were previously reported in synovial fluid and blood of reactive arthritis patients, suggesting common disease-initiation mechanisms. Blood from ankylosing spondylitis patients appeared to be characterized by a TCR beta motif made up of fewer than ten highly homologous amino acid variants. Significant enrichment of the disease-linked clones was reported in matched synovial fluid samples from ankylosing spondylitis patients. The disease-linked clones had a CD8+ phenotype and were found at relatively low frequencies in peripheral blood.

The sample holds a few counts of this clonotype. There is no known antigen for this receptor. The sample holds no much larger clone one base away, and base qualities are not on file. The sample was run on an Illumina HiSeq 2500. TCR beta libraries were prepared by quantitative 5'-RACE with molecular barcodes. On the study's bioinformatics: To identify disease-linked TCR variants, a new computational method was used, one built on a probabilistic model of VDJ rearrangement. In TCRdb, the public reads were trimmed at Q25 with fastp and aligned with MiXCR, with productive beta chains retained. Identical CDR3 protein sequences are pooled into one entry, listed with their most common genes and DNA. In this record, the V and J calls reflect TCRdb's handling and not the investigators' own analysis. The sample table records over 200,000 distinct CDR3 sequences; approximately 16% of these occur just once. The ten largest clones add up to about 39% of the sample.

As encoded in the germline V gene, CDR1 is SGDLS while CDR2 is YYNGEE. The V end gives up 3 bases and the J end 1 base, leaving 4 bases in the junction not matched to a gene. Its CDR3 holds 15 amino acids, cysteine through phenylalanine. CDR3 DNA only is kept here, 45 bases in frame from base 1. The chain joins TRBV9 to TRBJ2-1; 7 central bases correspond to TRBD2. What was sequenced was blood, either unsorted or a sorted T cell fraction (not recorded which). This clonotype was obtained from a male donor with ankylosing spondylitis. The nucleotide sequence reads as follows: TGTGCCAGCAGCGCTGGGACTATTTCCTACAATGAGCAGTTCTTC. This translates into CASSAGTISYNEQFF.